This section outlines one TCR beta chain sequence together with its context. As yet, its antigen is unknown. The protocol was immunoSEQ multiplex PCR, while the TCRdb copy is restricted to in-frame clones and leaves out a portion. The sample lists about 69,000 clones; 80% to 95% were seen once. The data are from a study of OX40 agonist ivuxolimab in advanced cancers. As for the study in general: Three dose-escalation patients had partial responses: one with hepatocellular carcinoma and two with cutaneous melanoma. Broader study findings: Nonresponders included some who also had low normalized T-cell clonal expansion.

Germline CDR1 is DFQATT and CDR2 is SNEGSKA (reference sequence). The CDR3 covers 11 residues. V was pared by 6 bases and J by 8 bases, with 11 bases between. The sequenced sample was CD4+ or CD8+ T cells sorted from blood, obtained in a trial of the OX40 agonist ivuxolimab. This sequence was found in an adult with an advanced solid tumor such as melanoma, head and neck, liver or kidney cancer. This chain connects TRBV20-1 to TRBJ2-1, with D perhaps matching TRBD1 (5 bases). The DNA of the CDR3 is TGCAGTGCAGATGGGGCCTATGAGCAGTTCTTC. Protein: CSADGAYEQFF.